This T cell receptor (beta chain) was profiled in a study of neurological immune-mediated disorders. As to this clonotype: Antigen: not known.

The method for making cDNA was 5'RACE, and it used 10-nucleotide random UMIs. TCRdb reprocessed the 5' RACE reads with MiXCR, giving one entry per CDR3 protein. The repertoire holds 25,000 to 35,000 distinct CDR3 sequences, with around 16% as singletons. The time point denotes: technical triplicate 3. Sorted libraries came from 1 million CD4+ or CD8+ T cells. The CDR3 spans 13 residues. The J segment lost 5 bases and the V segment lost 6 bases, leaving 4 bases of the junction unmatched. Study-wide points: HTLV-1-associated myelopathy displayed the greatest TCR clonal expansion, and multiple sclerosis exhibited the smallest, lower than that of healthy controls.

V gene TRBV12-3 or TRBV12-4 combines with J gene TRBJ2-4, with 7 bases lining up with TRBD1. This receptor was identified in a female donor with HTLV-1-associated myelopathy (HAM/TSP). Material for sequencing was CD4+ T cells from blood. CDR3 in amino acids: CASRTGTENIQYF. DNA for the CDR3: TGTGCCAGCAGAACCGGGACAGAAAACATTCAGTACTTC.